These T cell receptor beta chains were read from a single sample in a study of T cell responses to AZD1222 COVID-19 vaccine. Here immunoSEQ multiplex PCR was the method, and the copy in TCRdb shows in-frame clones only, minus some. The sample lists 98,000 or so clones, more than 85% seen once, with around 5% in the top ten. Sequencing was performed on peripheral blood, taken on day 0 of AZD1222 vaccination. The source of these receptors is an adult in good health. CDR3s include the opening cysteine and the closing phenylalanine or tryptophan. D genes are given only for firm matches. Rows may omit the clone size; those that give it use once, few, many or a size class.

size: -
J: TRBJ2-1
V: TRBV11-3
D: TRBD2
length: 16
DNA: TGTGCCAGCAGGTCCTACCTCGCGGGGGGGGACAATGAGCAGTTCTTC
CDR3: CASRSYLAGGDNEQFF

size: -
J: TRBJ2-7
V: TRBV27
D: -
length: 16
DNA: TGTGCCAGCAGTTCTTTCTTGCGGGACGGCTCCTACGAGCAGTACTTC
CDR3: CASSSFLRDGSYEQYF

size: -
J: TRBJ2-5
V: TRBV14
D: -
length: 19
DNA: TGTGCCAGCAGCCAAGGGGAGGAACGGGTCTTGTCTTTCGGAGAGACCCAGTACTTC
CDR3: CASSQGEERVLSFGETQYF

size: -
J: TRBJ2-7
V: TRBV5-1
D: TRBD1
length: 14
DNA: TGCGCCAGCAGCTTGCACCAGGGGGCTTACGAGCAGTACTTC
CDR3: CASSLHQGAYEQYF

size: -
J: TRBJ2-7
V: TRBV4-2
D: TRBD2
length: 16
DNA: TGTGCCAGCAGCCAGGGGGGACTAGCGGGAAACTACGAGCAGTACTTC
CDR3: CASSQGGLAGNYEQYF

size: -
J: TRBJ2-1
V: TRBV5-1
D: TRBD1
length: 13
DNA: TGCGCCAGCAGCATTGACAGGGCAGATGAGCAGTTCTTC
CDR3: CASSIDRADEQFF

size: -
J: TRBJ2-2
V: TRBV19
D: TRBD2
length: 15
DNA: TGTGCCAGTAGTGCTAGCGGAGCCGGCACCGGGGAGCTGTTTTTT
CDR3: CASSASGAGTGELFF

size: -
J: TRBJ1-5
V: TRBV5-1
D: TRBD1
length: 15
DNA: TGCGCCAGCAGCGTCGCGGGACAGCTCAATCAGCCCCAGCATTTT
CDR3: CASSVAGQLNQPQHF

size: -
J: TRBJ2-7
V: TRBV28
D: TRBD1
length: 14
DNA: TGTGCCAGCAGTTTCCCGGGACAGGGGAGGGAGCAGTACTTC
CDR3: CASSFPGQGREQYF

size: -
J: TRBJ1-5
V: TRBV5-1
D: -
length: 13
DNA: TGCGCCAGCAGCTTCGGCGGGGATCAGCCCCAGCATTTT
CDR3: CASSFGGDQPQHF

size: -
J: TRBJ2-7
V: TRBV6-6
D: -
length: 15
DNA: TGTGCCAGCACCCCAGGACCCCGGAGGCCCTACGAGCAGTACTTC
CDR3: CASTPGPRRPYEQYF

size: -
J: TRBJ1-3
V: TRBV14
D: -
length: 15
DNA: TGTGCCAGCAGCCAAGATCGGGGATATGGAAACACCATATATTTT
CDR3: CASSQDRGYGNTIYF

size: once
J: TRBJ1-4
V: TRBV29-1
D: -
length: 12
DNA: TGCAGCGTTGGAGAGGTGACAGAAAAACTGTTTTTT
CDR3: CSVGEVTEKLFF

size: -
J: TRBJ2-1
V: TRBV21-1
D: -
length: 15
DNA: TGTGCCAGCACTGACGGTCGGAGCTCCTACAATGAGCAGTTCTTC
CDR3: CASTDGRSSYNEQFF

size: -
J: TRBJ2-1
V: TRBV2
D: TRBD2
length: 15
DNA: TGTGCCAGCAGAGTAGCGGGAGGGGACTACAATGAGCAGTTCTTC
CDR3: CASRVAGGDYNEQFF

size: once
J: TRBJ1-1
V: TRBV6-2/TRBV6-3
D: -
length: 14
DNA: TGTGCCAGCAGTTACGGTTTCTCGGACACTGAAGCTTTCTTT
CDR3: CASSYGFSDTEAFF

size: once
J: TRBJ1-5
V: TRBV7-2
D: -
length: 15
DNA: TGTGCCAGCAGCCCTGACAGCGATAGCAATCAGCCCCAGCATTTT
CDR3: CASSPDSDSNQPQHF